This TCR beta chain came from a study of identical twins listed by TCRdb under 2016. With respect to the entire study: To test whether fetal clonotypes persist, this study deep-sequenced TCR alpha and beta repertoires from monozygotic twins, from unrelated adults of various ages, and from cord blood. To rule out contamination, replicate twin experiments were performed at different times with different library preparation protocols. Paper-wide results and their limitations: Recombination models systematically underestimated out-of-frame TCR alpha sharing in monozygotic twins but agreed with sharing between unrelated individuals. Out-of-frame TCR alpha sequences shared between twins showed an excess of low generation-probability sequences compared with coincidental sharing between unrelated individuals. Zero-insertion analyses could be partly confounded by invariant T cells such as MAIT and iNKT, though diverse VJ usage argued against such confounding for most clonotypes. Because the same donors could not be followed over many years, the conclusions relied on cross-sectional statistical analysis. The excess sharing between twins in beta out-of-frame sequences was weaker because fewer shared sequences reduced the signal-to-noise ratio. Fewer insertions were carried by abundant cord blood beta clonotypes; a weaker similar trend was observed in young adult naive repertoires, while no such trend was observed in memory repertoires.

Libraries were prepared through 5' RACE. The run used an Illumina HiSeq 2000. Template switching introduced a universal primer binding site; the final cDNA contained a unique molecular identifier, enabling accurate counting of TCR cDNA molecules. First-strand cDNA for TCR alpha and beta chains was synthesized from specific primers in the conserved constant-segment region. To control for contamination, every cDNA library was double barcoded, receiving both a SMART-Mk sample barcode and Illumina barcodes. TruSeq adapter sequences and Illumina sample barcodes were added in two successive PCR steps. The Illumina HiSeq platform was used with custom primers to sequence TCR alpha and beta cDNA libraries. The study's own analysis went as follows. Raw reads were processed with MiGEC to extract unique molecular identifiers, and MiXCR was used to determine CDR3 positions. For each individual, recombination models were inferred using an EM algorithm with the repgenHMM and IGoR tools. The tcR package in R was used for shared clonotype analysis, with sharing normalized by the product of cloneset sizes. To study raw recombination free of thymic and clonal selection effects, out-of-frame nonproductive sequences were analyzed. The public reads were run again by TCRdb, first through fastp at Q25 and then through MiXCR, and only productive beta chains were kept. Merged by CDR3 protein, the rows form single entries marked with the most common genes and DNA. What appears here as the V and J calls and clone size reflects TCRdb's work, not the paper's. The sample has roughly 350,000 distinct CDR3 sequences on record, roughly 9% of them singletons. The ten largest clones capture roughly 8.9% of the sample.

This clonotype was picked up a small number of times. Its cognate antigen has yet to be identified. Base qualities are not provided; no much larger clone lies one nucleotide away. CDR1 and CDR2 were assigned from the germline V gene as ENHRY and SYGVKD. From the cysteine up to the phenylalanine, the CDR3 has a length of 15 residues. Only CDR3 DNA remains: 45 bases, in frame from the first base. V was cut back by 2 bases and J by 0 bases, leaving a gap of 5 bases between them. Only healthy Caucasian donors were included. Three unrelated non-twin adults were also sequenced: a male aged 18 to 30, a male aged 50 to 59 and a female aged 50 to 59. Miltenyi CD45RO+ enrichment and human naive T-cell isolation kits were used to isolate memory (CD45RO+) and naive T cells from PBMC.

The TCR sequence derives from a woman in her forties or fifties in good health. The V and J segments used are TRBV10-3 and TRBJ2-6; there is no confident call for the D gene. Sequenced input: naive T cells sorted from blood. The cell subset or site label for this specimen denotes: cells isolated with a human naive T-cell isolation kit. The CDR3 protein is CAISEQSSGANVLTF. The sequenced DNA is TGTGCCATCAGTGAGCAATCCTCTGGGGCCAACGTCCTGACTTTC.